This passage covers 18 T cell receptor beta chains from one sample sequenced in a study of blood T cell repertoires in COVID-19. The protocol was immunoSEQ multiplex PCR, while the TCRdb copy is restricted to in-frame clones and leaves out a portion. The table includes about 220,000 clones, around 89% detected once. Input material: PBMCs or T cells enriched from blood (not recorded which). The receptors were gathered from a woman aged 18-29 years in a cohort exposed to, infected with or recovered from COVID-19 (not recorded which).

This chain joins TRBV4-1 and TRBJ1-6; D uncertain. The V end lost 3 bases, the J end lost 7 bases, and 19 bases lay between the germline ends. This CDR3 comprises 17 residues. Germline-derived CDR1 and CDR2 are MGHRA and YSYEKL. The CDR3 coding sequence is TGCGCCAGCAGCCACCCCGGTCGAGGGCTTCGGAATTCACCCCTCCACTTT. Protein: CASSHPGRGLRNSPLHF.

This chain uses TRBV27 with TRBJ2-2; 9 nucleotides agree with TRBD1. This CDR3 region has 17 residues. V gave up 4 bases and J gave up 4 bases; unmatched junction bases: 10. Germline V gene data show CDR1 as MNHEY and CDR2 as SMNVEV (reference sequence). Here the CDR3 reads CASSSIWTGEGTGELFF. The CDR3 bases are TGTGCCAGCAGTTCGATTTGGACAGGGGAGGGCACCGGGGAGCTGTTTTTT.

J is TRBJ1-1 and V is TRBV5-1; TRBD1 matches at 10 bases. The CDR3 is made up of 16 amino acids. V shed 4 bases and J 1 base; nucleotides not matched to a gene: 7. Germline lookup yields CDR1 SGHRS and CDR2 YFSETQ. CDR3: CASSPPGTGENTEAFF. CDR3 DNA: TGCGCCAGCAGCCCCCCTGGGACAGGGGAGAACACTGAAGCTTTCTTT.

The chain recombines TRBV4-1 with TRBJ2-1; 12 bases line up with TRBD2. CDR1 and CDR2 from the germline V gene are MGHRA and YSYEKL. The CDR3 is made up of 19 amino acids. With V trimmed by 4 bases and J by 0 bases, 10 bases remained unmatched. In DNA form, the CDR3 reads TGCGCCAGCAGCCCCGTCGGGACTAGCGGGTTGAGCTCCTACAATGAGCAGTTCTTC. This encodes CASSPVGTSGLSSYNEQFF.

The chain is built from TRBV2 and TRBJ1-6; 8 bases map to TRBD1. Germline V gives CDR1 SNHLY, CDR2 FYNNEI. V gave up 8 bases and J gave up 7 bases; unmatched junction bases: 7. The CDR3 is 14 residues long. The CDR3 spells CASGTDRGNSPLHF. CDR3 nucleotides: TGTGCCAGCGGGACAGACAGGGGAAATTCACCCCTCCACTTT.

The chain links TRBV20-1 to TRBJ2-3, with 14 bases aligning to TRBD2. V gave up 3 bases and J gave up 3 bases; unmatched junction bases: 5. The germline V gene has CDR1 DFQATT and CDR2 SNEGSKA (reference sequence). The CDR3 is 16 amino acids. The CDR3 loop reads CSASGTSGRGTDTQYF. The CDR3 DNA reads TGCAGTGCTAGTGGGACTAGCGGGAGAGGAACAGATACGCAGTATTTT.

This clone was counted a few times. The genes are TRBV11-2 and TRBJ2-7; D is possibly TRBD2 (6 bases). Trimming removed 0 bases from V and 2 bases from J, with 8 bases in between. From germline, CDR1 is SGHAT and CDR2 FQNNGV. This CDR3 contains 14 residues. CDR3: CASSLERGPYEQYF. In DNA, the CDR3 is TGTGCCAGCAGCTTAGAGCGGGGACCCTACGAGCAGTACTTC.

The V call is TRBV3-1 (or the pseudogene TRBV3-2), the J call TRBJ2-5; 9 bases align to TRBD2. The CDR3 is 17 residues long. The V segment lost 1 base and the J segment 2 bases; nucleotides outside the gene matches: 8. The germline V gene encodes CDR1 LGHDT and CDR2 YNNKEL (reference sequence). The CDR3 bases are TGTGCCAGCAGCCAAGGTTCGAGCGGGGGGTCTCAAGAGACCCAGTACTTC. This gives the protein CASSQGSSGGSQETQYF.

This clone was counted once. V gene TRBV5-6 combines with J gene TRBJ2-2; 9 bases align to TRBD2. With V trimmed by 2 bases and J by 2 bases, 10 bases remained unmatched. The length of the CDR3 is 18 residues. Germline assignment: CDR1 SGHDT and CDR2 YYEEEE. The CDR3 region is CASSLGGAGGLNTGELFF. CDR3 nucleotide sequence: TGTGCCAGCAGCTTAGGCGGAGCGGGGGGTCTAAACACCGGGGAGCTGTTTTTT.

The CDR3 DNA reads TGTGCCAGCAGACCTGCGGGGGGGGAAGAGACCCAGTACTTC. It encodes CASRPAGGEETQYF. V gene TRBV6-5 combines with J gene TRBJ2-5, with 9 nucleotides matching TRBD2. CDR1 and CDR2 from the germline V gene are MNHEY and SVGAGI. The CDR3 runs to 14 residues. With V trimmed by 6 bases and J by 3 bases, 5 bases remained unmatched.

The chain recombines TRBV10-3 with TRBJ1-2, with 7 bases identical to TRBD1. V trimming: 10 bases; J trimming: 3 bases; junction bases outside the gene matches: 2. This CDR3 is built from 11 residues. Germline assignment: CDR1 ENHRY and CDR2 SYGVKD. The CDR3 DNA reads as TGTGCCACCGGACAGGACTATGGCTACACCTTC. The encoded protein is CATGQDYGYTF.

The rearrangement joins TRBV5-1 to TRBJ2-7, with D perhaps matching TRBD1 (6 bases). Trimming took 0 bases from V and 4 from J, leaving 17 bases between them. The CDR3 runs 16 residues. Germline lookup yields CDR1 SGHRS and CDR2 YFSETQ. Here the CDR3 DNA reads TGCGCCAGCAGCTTGGACGTGGGGGCCCAAGGGTACGAGCAGTACTTC. Residues: CASSLDVGAQGYEQYF.

The rearrangement uses TRBV11-2 and TRBJ2-5; D perhaps matches TRBD2 (6 bases). Germline V gene data show CDR1 as SGHAT and CDR2 as FQNNGV. The CDR3 contains 11 residues. Trimming removed 5 bases from V and 5 bases from J, with 6 bases in between. In DNA form, the CDR3 reads TGTGCCAGCAGCCGGGGGGAGACCCAGTACTTC. It yields the protein CASSRGETQYF.

This clone was detected a few times. This sequence joins TRBV5-1 and TRBJ2-7; 8 bases align to TRBD1. The germline V gene encodes CDR1 SGHRS and CDR2 YFSETQ. Unmatched junction bases numbered 5, after V lost 4 bases and J lost 5 bases. The CDR3 has 13 residues. CDR3 DNA: TGCGCCAGCAGCGCCGACAGGGGCCACGAGCAGTACTTC. Protein product: CASSADRGHEQYF.

The CDR3, as DNA: TGTGCCAGTAGTATCGGAACAGCAAATAATTCACCCCTCCACTTT. This gives the protein CASSIGTANNSPLHF. The chain uses TRBV19 and TRBJ1-6, with D hard to call. The V gene lost 3 bases and the J gene lost 5 bases, with 11 bases spanning the gap. Per the germline V gene, CDR1 is LNHDA and CDR2 is SQIVND (reference sequence). This CDR3 has 15 amino acids.

This clone was counted once. The chain links TRBV27 to TRBJ1-5; TRBD1 might be the D (6 bases). Trimming stripped 4 bases from V and 4 bases from J, with 20 bases between. CDR3 length: 17 amino acids. Germline loops: CDR1 MNHEY, CDR2 SMNVEV (reference sequence). CDR3 loop: CASSWAWVPGENQPQHF. DNA for the CDR3: TGTGCCAGCAGTTGGGCCTGGGTCCCAGGGGAAAATCAGCCCCAGCATTTT.

The chain recombines TRBV18 with TRBJ1-4; tentative D call: TRBD1 (5 bases). Trimming shortened V by 6 bases and J by 0 bases, and 14 bases separated the two germline ends. Germline V gene data show CDR1 as KGHSH and CDR2 as LQKENI. CDR3 length: 16 residues. CDR3 loop: CASSRVSSATNEKLFF. The CDR3 DNA reads as TGTGCCAGCTCCAGGGTATCGAGCGCAACTAATGAAAAACTGTTTTTT.

This chain joins TRBV27 and TRBJ1-4; D gene ambiguous. CDR3 size: 14 residues. V lost 2 bases and J lost 4, with 8 bases in between. Germline V gene lookup returns CDR1 MNHEY and CDR2 SMNVEV (reference sequence). CDR3 sequence reads: CASSLRGYNEKLFF. The CDR3 DNA is TGTGCCAGCAGTTTACGGGGATATAATGAAAAACTGTTTTTT. The full variable domain, completed using reference TRBV27 and TRBJ1-4, is EAQVTQNPRYLITVTGKKLTVTCSQNMNHEYMSWYRQDPGLGLRQIYYSMNVEVTDKGDVPEGYKVSRKEKRNFPLILESPSPNQTSLYFCASSLRGYNEKLFFGSGTQLSVL.